This entry concerns a single T cell receptor (beta chain). The data originate from a study of blood T cell repertoires in COVID-19. Whole-study context: Specimens from acute and convalescent COVID-19 originated in the United States, Italy and Spain. T cells, B-cell-depleted T cells, or PBMCs supplied cDNA or gDNA.

As processed by the authors: From reference gene primer amplification, estimates of nucleated cell counts were derived. TCRdb's copy holds only in-frame clones and misses some; the assay was immunoSEQ multiplex PCR. The DNA was the basis for D and trimming; V, J and clone size are from that table. The table lists around 130,000 clones, about 86% of them singletons. The specimen sequenced was peripheral blood. The clonotype comes from a woman between 50 and 59 years old with acute or convalescent COVID-19.

This chain's CDR3 is CAISTTGKAEAFF. CDR3 DNA: TGTGCCATCAGCACCACAGGGAAGGCTGAAGCTTTCTTT. J is TRBJ1-1 and V is TRBV10-3; D perhaps matches TRBD1 (6 bases). This CDR3 contains 13 residues. Trimming shortened V by 6 bases and J by 6 bases, and 14 bases separated the two germline ends. Germline lookup yields CDR1 ENHRY and CDR2 SYGVKD.